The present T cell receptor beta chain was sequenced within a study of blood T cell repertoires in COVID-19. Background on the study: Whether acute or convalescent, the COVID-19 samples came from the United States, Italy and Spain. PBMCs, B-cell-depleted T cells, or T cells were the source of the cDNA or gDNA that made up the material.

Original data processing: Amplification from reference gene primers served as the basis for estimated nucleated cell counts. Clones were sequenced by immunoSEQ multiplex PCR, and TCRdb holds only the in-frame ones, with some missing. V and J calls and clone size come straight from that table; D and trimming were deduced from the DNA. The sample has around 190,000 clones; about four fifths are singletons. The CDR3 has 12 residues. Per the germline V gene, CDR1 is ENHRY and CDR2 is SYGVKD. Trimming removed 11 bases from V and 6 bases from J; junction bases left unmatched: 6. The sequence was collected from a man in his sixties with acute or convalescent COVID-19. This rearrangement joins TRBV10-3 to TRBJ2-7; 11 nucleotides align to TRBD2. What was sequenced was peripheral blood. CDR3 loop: CAAGLAGSEQYF. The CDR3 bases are TGTGCCGCAGGACTAGCGGGTTCCGAGCAGTACTTC.